This section outlines one T cell receptor (beta chain) sequence together with its context. These data originate in a study of blood T cell repertoires in COVID-19. Turning to the study itself: Donors in the United States, Italy and Spain gave samples during acute or convalescent COVID-19. Sample material is recorded as cDNA or gDNA derived from T cells, B-cell-depleted T cells, or PBMCs.

V was clipped by 7 bases and J by 1 base, with 14 bases between them. CDR1 and CDR2 (germline): SGHRS, YFSETQ. The CDR3 is 14 residues long. Study processing details: Estimates of nucleated cell counts were drawn from the amplification of reference gene primers. TCRdb's table, derived via immunoSEQ multiplex PCR, lists solely in-frame clones and lacks some. That table furnishes V, J and clone size, whereas the DNA furnished D and trimming. In the table there are 45,000 to 60,000 clones, roughly 86% of which are singletons. The sequence came from a human donor with active COVID-19. The donor label of this sample is uncertain. Sequenced input: peripheral blood. This chain uses TRBV5-1 with TRBJ1-1; D unclear. CDR3 loop: CASWIGGKNTEAFF. The CDR3 nucleotides read TGCGCCAGCTGGATTGGAGGAAAGAACACTGAAGCTTTCTTT. The full variable domain, completed using reference TRBV5-1 and TRBJ1-1, is KAGVTQTPRYLIKTRGQQVTLSCSPISGHRSVSWYQQTPGQGLQFLFEYFSETQRNKGNFPGRFSGRQFSNSRSEMNVSTLELGDSALYLCASWIGGKNTEAFFGQGTRLTVV.